This T cell receptor (beta chain) stems from a study of T cell responses to AZD1222 COVID-19 vaccine. The assay was immunoSEQ multiplex PCR, and TCRdb's table has in-frame clones only and misses some. The sample records some 150,000 clones, around 87% being singletons. The TCR comes from an adult who received the AZD1222 COVID-19 vaccine. Specimen: peripheral blood, collected 28 days after the second AZD1222 dose.

The CDR3 reads CASSQEWSGLAIYEQYF. The CDR3 region has the DNA TGCGCCAGCAGCCAAGAGTGGTCGGGACTAGCAATCTACGAGCAGTACTTC. The chain carries TRBV4-3 and TRBJ2-7; 9 bases fit TRBD2. The trim removed 0 bases at V and 3 bases at J, leaving 9 bases unmatched. This CDR3 is built from 17 residues. Germline values: CDR1 LGHNA, CDR2 YSLEER.